This is a list of T cell receptor beta chains from one sample in a study of cytomegalovirus exposure and HLA in healthy donors. Profiling relied on immunoSEQ multiplex PCR, and the TCRdb table lists in-frame clones only, not all of them. The data hold some 150,000 clones, with about four fifths observed a single time. The sequenced material came from PBMCs. These receptors came from a man aged 30 to 39 in good health and CMV-seropositive. CDR3s include the opening cysteine and the closing phenylalanine or tryptophan. Each record gives: CDR3 protein, CDR3 DNA, clone size, D gene, V gene, J gene. D genes are given only for firm matches. Clone sizes are given selectively: once, few, many, or a class where the clone is expanded.

CDR3 protein: CASSDTGTVNYGYTF
CDR3 DNA: TGTGCCAGTAGTGACACCGGGACAGTTAACTATGGCTACACCTTC
clone size: NA
D gene: TRBD1
V gene: TRBV19
J gene: TRBJ1-2

CDR3 protein: CASSPRQRGMGGELFF
CDR3 DNA: TGTGCCAGCTCACCACGACAAAGGGGAATGGGCGGGGAGCTGTTTTTT
clone size: NA
D gene: NA
V gene: TRBV18
J gene: TRBJ2-2

CDR3 protein: CASSWDRRNTEAFF
CDR3 DNA: TGTGCCAGCAGCTGGGACAGGAGGAACACTGAAGCTTTCTTT
clone size: once
D gene: TRBD1
V gene: TRBV5-6
J gene: TRBJ1-1

CDR3 protein: CASSQSDRGNSPLHF
CDR3 DNA: TGTGCCAGCAGTCAATCGGACAGGGGAAATTCACCCCTCCACTTT
clone size: few
D gene: TRBD1
V gene: TRBV6-5
J gene: TRBJ1-6

CDR3 protein: CASSVLGSDEQFF
CDR3 DNA: TGTGCCAGCAGTGTTCTCGGGTCCGATGAGCAGTTCTTC
clone size: NA
D gene: NA
V gene: TRBV27
J gene: TRBJ2-1

CDR3 protein: CASRGLRTSGTDTQYF
CDR3 DNA: TGTGCCAGCAGGGGACTCCGGACTAGCGGGACAGATACGCAGTATTTT
clone size: NA
D gene: TRBD2
V gene: TRBV27
J gene: TRBJ2-3

CDR3 protein: CASSRQSPLHF
CDR3 DNA: TGTGCCAGCAGCCGACAGTCACCCCTCCACTTT
clone size: NA
D gene: NA
V gene: TRBV28
J gene: TRBJ1-6

CDR3 protein: CASSPSSYEQYF
CDR3 DNA: TGTGCCAGCAGTCCTAGCTCCTACGAGCAGTACTTC
clone size: NA
D gene: NA
V gene: TRBV28
J gene: TRBJ2-7

CDR3 protein: CASSPGLAGVITDTQYF
CDR3 DNA: TGTGCCAGCAGCCCCGGGCTAGCGGGGGTGATCACAGATACGCAGTATTTT
clone size: few
D gene: TRBD2
V gene: TRBV11-2
J gene: TRBJ2-3

CDR3 protein: CASSLETGYEQYF
CDR3 DNA: TGTGCCAGCAGCTTAGAGACGGGTTACGAGCAGTACTTC
clone size: NA
D gene: NA
V gene: TRBV11-2
J gene: TRBJ2-7

CDR3 protein: CASSLPGQGRTEAFF
CDR3 DNA: TGCGCCAGCAGCTTACCGGGACAGGGTCGCACTGAAGCTTTCTTT
clone size: NA
D gene: TRBD1
V gene: TRBV5-1
J gene: TRBJ1-1

CDR3 protein: CASSLNHRDRGTDTQYF
CDR3 DNA: TGTGCCAGCAGCCTAAACCACCGGGACAGAGGAACAGATACGCAGTATTTT
clone size: NA
D gene: TRBD1
V gene: TRBV9
J gene: TRBJ2-3

CDR3 protein: CSVERGGETQYF
CDR3 DNA: TGCAGCGTTGAACGAGGGGGAGAGACCCAGTACTTC
clone size: NA
D gene: NA
V gene: TRBV29-1
J gene: TRBJ2-5

CDR3 protein: CATEQGISGANVLTF
CDR3 DNA: TGTGCCACCGAACAGGGAATCTCTGGGGCCAACGTCCTGACTTTC
clone size: few
D gene: NA
V gene: TRBV15
J gene: TRBJ2-6

CDR3 protein: CASSKVGYGDTQYF
CDR3 DNA: TGTGCCAGTAGTAAGGTCGGGTATGGAGATACGCAGTATTTT
clone size: NA
D gene: NA
V gene: TRBV19
J gene: TRBJ2-3

CDR3 protein: CASSFPGGRSGELFF
CDR3 DNA: TGTGCCAGCAGCTTTCCGGGGGGGCGGAGCGGGGAGCTGTTTTTT
clone size: NA
D gene: TRBD2
V gene: TRBV7-2
J gene: TRBJ2-2

CDR3 protein: CASSRAGVYEQYF
CDR3 DNA: TGTGCCAGCAGCCGGGCGGGGGTCTACGAGCAGTACTTC
clone size: NA
D gene: TRBD2
V gene: TRBV9
J gene: TRBJ2-7

CDR3 protein: CASSPRTGVPGELFF
CDR3 DNA: TGTGCCAGCAGCCCGAGGACAGGGGTGCCCGGGGAGCTGTTTTTT
clone size: NA
D gene: TRBD1
V gene: TRBV7-9
J gene: TRBJ2-2

CDR3 protein: CASGPGTGRQPQHF
CDR3 DNA: TGTGCTAGTGGTCCAGGGACAGGGAGACAGCCCCAGCATTTT
clone size: once
D gene: TRBD1
V gene: TRBV12-5
J gene: TRBJ1-5

CDR3 protein: CASSHGLLNYGYTF
CDR3 DNA: TGTGCCAGCAGTCACGGACTGCTGAACTATGGCTACACCTTC
clone size: NA
D gene: NA
V gene: TRBV27
J gene: TRBJ1-2